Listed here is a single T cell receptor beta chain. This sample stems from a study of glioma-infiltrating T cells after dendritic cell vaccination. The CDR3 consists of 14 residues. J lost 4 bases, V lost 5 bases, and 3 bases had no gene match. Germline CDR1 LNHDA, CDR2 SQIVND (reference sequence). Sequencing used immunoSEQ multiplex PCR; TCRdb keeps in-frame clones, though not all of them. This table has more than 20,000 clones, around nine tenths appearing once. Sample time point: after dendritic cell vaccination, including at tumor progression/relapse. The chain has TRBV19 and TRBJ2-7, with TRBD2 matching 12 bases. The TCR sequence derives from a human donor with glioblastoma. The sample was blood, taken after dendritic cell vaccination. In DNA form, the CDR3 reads TGTGCCAGTAGTGCAACTAGCGGGGGGTACGAGCAGTACTTC. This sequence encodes CASSATSGGYEQYF.